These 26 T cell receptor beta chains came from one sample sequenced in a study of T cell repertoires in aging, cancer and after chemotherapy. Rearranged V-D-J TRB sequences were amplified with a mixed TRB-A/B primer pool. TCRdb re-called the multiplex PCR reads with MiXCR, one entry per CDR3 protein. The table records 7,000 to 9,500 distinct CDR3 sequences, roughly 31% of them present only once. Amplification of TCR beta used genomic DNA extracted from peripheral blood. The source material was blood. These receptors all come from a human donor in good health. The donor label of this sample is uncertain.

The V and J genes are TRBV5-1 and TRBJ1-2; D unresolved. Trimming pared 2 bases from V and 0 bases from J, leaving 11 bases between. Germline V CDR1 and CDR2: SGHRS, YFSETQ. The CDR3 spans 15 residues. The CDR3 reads CASSFDTSANYGYTF. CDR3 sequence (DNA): TGCGCCAGCAGCTTTGACACCTCGGCTAACTATGGCTACACCTTC.

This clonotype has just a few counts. The CDR3 DNA follows: TGTGCCAGCAGTTGGCTGACAGGTCAAGAGACCCAGTACTTC. This sequence encodes CASSWLTGQETQYF. The rearrangement joins TRBV12-3 or TRBV12-4 to TRBJ2-5, with D tentatively TRBD1 (6 bases). Trimming left V 4 bases short and J 2 bases short, with 11 bases between. The CDR3 sequence is 14 residues long.

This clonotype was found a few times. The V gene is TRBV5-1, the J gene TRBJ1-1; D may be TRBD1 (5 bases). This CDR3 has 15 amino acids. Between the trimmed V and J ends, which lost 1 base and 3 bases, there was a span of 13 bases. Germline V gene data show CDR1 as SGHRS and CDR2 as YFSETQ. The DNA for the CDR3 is TGCGCCAGCAGCTTGTTAGGGACGATGGACACTGAAGCTTTCTTT. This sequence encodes CASSLLGTMDTEAFF.

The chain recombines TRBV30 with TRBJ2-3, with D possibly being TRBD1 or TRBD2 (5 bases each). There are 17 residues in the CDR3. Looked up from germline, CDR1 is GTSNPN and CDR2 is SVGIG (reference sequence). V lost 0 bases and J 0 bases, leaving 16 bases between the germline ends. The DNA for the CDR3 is TGTGCCTGGAGTGTATTTGGGCGAGGGGCTAGCACAGATACGCAGTATTTT. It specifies CAWSVFGRGASTDTQYF.

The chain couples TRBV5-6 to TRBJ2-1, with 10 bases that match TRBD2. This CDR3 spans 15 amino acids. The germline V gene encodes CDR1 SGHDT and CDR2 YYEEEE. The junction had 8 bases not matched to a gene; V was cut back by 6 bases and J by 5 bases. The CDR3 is CASKVGLAENNEQFF. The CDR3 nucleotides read TGTGCCAGCAAAGTCGGACTAGCGGAAAACAATGAGCAGTTCTTC.

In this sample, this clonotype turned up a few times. In DNA, the CDR3 is TGTGCCAGCAGCGTCAGCGGGACAGGGGGCAATACGCAGTATTTT. Amino acid sequence: CASSVSGTGGNTQYF. The chain combines TRBV7-6 with TRBJ2-3; the match to TRBD1 covers 12 bases. The CDR3 extends over 15 amino acids. Germline-derived CDR1 and CDR2 are SGHVS and FNYEAQ. Trimming removed 5 bases from V and 7 bases from J; junction bases left unmatched: 7.

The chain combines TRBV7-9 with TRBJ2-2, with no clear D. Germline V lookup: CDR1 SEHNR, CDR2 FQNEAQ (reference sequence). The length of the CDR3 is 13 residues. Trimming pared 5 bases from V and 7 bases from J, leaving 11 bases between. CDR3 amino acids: CASSRSVGGELFF. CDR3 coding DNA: TGTGCCAGCAGCCGCTCCGTGGGCGGGGAGCTGTTTTTT.

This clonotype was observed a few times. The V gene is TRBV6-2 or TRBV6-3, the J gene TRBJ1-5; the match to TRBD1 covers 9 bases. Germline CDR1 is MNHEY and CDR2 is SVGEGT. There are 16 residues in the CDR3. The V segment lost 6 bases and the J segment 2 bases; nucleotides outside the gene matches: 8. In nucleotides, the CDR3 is TGTGCCAGCAGGAAAGGACAGGGGTATGGCAATCAGCCCCAGCATTTT. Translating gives CASRKGQGYGNQPQHF.

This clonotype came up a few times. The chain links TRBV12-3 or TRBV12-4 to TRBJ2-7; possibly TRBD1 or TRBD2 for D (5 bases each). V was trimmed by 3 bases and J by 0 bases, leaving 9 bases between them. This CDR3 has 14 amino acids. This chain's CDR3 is CASSFEGSSYEQYF. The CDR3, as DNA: TGTGCCAGCAGTTTCGAGGGGAGCTCCTACGAGCAGTACTTC.

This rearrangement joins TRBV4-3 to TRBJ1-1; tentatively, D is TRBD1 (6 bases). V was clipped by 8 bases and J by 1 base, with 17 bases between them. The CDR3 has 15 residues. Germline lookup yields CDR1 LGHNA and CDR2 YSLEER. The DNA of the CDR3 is TGCGCCAGCCGCCCGGGACACCATCAGAACACTGAAGCTTTCTTT. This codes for CASRPGHHQNTEAFF.

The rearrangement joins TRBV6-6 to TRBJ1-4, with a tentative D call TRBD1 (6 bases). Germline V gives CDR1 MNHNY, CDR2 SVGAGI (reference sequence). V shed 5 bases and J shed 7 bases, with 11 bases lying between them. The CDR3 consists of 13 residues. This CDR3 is CASSRPGAEKLFF. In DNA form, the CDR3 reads TGTGCCAGCAGTCGGCCAGGGGCTGAAAAACTGTTTTTT.

The CDR3 bases are TGTGCCATCAGTGAGTTTATGGGCCCGTACAATGAGCAGTTCTTC. Protein product: CAISEFMGPYNEQFF. The V and J genes are TRBV10-3 and TRBJ2-1; unclear D gene. Germline V gives CDR1 ENHRY, CDR2 SYGVKD. CDR3 length: 15 residues. V was shortened by 1 base and J by 4 bases, with 11 bases between the two germline ends.

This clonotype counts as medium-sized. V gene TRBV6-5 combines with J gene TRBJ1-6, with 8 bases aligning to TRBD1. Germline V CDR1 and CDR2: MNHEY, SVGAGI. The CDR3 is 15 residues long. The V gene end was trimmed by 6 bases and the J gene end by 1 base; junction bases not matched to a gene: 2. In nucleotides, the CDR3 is TGTGCCAGCAGGGACAGGGTGTCCTATAATTCACCCCTCCACTTT. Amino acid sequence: CASRDRVSYNSPLHF.

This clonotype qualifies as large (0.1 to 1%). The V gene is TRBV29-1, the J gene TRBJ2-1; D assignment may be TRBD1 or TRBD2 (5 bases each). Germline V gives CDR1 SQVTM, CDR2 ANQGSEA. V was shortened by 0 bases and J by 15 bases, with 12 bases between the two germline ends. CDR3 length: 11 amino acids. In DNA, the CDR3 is TGCAGCGTTGAAGATGACGGGGACCCGTTCTTC. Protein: CSVEDDGDPFF.

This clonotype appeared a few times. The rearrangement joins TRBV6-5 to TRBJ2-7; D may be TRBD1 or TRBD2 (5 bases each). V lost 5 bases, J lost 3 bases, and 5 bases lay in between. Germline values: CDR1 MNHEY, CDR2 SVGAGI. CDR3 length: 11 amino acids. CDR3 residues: CASSGGYEQYF. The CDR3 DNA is TGTGCCAGCAGTGGGGGCTACGAGCAGTACTTC.

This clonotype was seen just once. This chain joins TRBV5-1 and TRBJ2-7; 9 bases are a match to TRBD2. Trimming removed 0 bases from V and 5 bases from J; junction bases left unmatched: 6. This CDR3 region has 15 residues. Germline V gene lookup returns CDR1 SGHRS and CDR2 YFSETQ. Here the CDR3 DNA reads TGCGCCAGCAGCTTGGAAGGCGGGGGGGCGGACGAGCAGTACTTC. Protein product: CASSLEGGGADEQYF.

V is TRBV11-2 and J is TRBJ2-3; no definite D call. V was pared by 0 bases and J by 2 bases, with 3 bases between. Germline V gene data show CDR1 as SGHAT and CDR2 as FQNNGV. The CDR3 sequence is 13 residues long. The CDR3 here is CASSLEPTDTQYF. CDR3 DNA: TGTGCCAGCAGCTTAGAACCCACAGATACGCAGTATTTT.

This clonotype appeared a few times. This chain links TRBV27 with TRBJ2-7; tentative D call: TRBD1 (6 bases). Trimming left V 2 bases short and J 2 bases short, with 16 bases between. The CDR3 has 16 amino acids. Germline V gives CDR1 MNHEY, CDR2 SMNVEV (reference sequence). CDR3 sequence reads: CASSLTRGEKTYEQYF. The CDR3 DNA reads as TGTGCCAGCAGTTTAACCAGGGGCGAGAAAACCTACGAGCAGTACTTC.

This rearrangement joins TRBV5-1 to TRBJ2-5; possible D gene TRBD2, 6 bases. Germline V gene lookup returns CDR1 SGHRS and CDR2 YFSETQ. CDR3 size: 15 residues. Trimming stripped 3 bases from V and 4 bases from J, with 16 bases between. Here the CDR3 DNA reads TGCGCCAGCAGCTCCCCTGGGGGGTCCGCAGAGACCCAGTACTTC. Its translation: CASSSPGGSAETQYF.

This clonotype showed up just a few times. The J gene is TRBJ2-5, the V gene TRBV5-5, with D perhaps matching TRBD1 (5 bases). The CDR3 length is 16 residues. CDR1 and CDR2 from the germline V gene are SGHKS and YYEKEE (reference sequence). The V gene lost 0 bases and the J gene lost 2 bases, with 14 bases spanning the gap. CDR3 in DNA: TGTGCCAGCAGCTTGGTGGCAGGGATGGTGCAAGAGACCCAGTACTTC. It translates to CASSLVAGMVQETQYF. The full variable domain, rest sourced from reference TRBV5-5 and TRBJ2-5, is DAGVTQSPTHLIKTRGQQVTLRCSPISGHKSVSWYQQVLGQGPQFIFQYYEKEERGRGNFPDRFSARQFPNYSSELNVNALLLGDSALYLCASSLVAGMVQETQYFGPGTRLLVL.

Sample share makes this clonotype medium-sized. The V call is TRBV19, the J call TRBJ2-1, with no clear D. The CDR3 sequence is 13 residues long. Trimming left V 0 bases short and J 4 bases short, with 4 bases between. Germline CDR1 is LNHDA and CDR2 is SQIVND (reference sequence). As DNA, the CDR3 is TGTGCCAGTAGTATAGACGGATACAATGAGCAGTTCTTC. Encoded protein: CASSIDGYNEQFF.

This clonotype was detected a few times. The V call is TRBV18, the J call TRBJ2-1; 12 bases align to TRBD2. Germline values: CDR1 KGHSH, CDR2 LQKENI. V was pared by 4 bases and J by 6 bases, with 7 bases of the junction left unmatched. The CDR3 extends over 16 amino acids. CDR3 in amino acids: CASSRWTSGAGNEQFF. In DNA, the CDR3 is TGTGCCAGCTCACGATGGACTAGCGGGGCGGGCAATGAGCAGTTCTTC.

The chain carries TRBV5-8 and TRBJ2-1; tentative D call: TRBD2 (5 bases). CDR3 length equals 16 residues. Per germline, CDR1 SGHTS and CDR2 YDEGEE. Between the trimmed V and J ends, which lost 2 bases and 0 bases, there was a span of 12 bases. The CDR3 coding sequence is TGTGCCAGCAGCTTCGGGGATCTGAGCTCCTACAATGAGCAGTTCTTC. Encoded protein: CASSFGDLSSYNEQFF.

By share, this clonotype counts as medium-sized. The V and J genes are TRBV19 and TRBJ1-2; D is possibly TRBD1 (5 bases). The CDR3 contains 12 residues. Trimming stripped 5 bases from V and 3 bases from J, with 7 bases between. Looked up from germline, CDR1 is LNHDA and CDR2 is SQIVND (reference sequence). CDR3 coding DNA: TGTGCCAGTAGTGAGACAGACTATGGCTACACCTTC. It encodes CASSETDYGYTF.

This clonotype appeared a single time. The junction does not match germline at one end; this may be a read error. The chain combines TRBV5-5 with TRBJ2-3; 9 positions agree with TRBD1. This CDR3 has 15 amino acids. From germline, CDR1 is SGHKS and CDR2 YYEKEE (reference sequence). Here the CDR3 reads CASTFRGQGTDTQYF. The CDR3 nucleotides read TGCGCCAGCACGTTCAGAGGACAGGGGACAGATACGCAGTATTTT.

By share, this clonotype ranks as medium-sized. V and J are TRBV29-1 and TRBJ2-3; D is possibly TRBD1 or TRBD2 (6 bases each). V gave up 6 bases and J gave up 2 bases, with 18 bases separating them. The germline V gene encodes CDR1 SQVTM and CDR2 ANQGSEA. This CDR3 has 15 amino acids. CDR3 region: CSVSEGHHDTDTQYF. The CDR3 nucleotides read TGCAGCGTATCGGAGGGACACCATGACACAGATACGCAGTATTTT.